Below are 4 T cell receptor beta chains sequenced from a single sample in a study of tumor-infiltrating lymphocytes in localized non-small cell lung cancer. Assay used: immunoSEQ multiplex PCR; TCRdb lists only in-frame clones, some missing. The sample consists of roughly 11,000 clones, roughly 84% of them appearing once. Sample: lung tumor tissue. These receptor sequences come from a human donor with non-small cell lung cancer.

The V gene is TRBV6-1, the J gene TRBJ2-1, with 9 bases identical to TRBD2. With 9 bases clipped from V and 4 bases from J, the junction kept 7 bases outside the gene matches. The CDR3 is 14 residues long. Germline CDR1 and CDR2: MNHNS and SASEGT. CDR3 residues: CASGKAGGYNEQFF. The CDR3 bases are TGTGCCAGTGGGAAAGCGGGAGGATACAATGAGCAGTTCTTC.

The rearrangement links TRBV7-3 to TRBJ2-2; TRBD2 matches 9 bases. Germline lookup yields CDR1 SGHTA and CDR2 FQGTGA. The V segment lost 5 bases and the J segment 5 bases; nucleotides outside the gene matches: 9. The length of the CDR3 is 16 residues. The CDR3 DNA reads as TGTGCCAGCAGCAGTACGCGGCTAGCGGGGACCGGGGAGCTGTTTTTT. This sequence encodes CASSSTRLAGTGELFF.

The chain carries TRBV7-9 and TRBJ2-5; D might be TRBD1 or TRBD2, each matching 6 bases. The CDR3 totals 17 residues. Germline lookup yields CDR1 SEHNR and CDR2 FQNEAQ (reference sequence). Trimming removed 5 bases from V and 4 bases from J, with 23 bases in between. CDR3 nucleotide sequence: TGTGCCAGCAGCGCCCCAGCGGGCAGGGAAGGGGGAGAGACCCAGTACTTC. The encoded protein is CASSAPAGREGGETQYF.

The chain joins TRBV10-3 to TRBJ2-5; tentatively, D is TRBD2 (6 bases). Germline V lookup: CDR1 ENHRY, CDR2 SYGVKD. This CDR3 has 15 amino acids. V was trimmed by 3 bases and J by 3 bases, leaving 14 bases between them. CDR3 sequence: CAISDLAGSKETQYF. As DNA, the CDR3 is TGTGCCATCAGTGACCTGGCGGGAAGTAAAGAGACCCAGTACTTC.